The T cell receptor (beta chain) described here comes from a study of tumor-infiltrating lymphocytes in primary liver carcinoma. The overall study: Men and women, 30 to 69 years of age, made up the patients.

Unsorted bulk tissue, roughly 20-32 mg of it, served as the source for co-extraction of RNA and DNA. Germline V gene data show CDR1 as MNHEY and CDR2 as SVGEGT. There are 16 residues in the CDR3. Trimming took 2 bases from V and 2 from J, leaving 13 bases between them. The input was 450 to 500 ng total RNA; TCR beta cDNA was made from it with a constant-region primer. Libraries for TCR beta were built through three nested multiplex PCR rounds, which together made up a slightly modified ARM-PCR procedure. Two initial PCR rounds of around 9 cycles each paired TRBV1-TRBV30 forward primers with a C-beta reverse primer. TCRdb re-derived calls from the multiplex PCR reads in MiXCR, one entry per CDR3 protein. Of roughly 23,000 distinct CDR3 sequences listed, about 65% are singletons. This clonotype was found many times.

The TCR sequence derives from a man aged 40-55 years with primary liver carcinoma and hepatitis B virus infection. The sample comprised liver tumor tissue from sampling region 1. As for subset: tumor region T1, superior pole. The genes are TRBV6-2 or TRBV6-3 and TRBJ1-5, with a weak D call TRBD1 (6 bases). CDR3 DNA sequence: TGTGCCAGCAGTTACCGACAGGAAGCGGGCAATCAGCCCCAGCATTTT. Translating gives CASSYRQEAGNQPQHF.